The rows below give T cell receptor beta chains drawn from one sample of a study of blood T cell repertoires in COVID-19. Here immunoSEQ multiplex PCR was the method, and the copy in TCRdb shows in-frame clones only, minus some. The sample includes over 200,000 clones, approximately 81% of them seen just once. The sequenced sample was peripheral blood. The receptors derive from a woman older than 75 with active or convalescent COVID-19. Both conserved end residues are part of each CDR3. The D gene is left open where the match is weak. The size entry is marked missing in some rows and otherwise reads once, few, many or a size class.

d_call j_call cdr3_length clone_size v_call cdr3_nt cdr3_aa
- TRBJ2-2 11 few TRBV2 TGTGCCAGCAGTGATACAGGGGAGCTGTTTTTT CASSDTGELFF
TRBD1 TRBJ1-1 15 - TRBV3-1/TRBV3-2 TGTGCCAGCAGCCAAGGTTCTACAGGGGGATCTGAAGCTTTCTTT CASSQGSTGGSEAFF
TRBD1 TRBJ1-2 11 - TRBV20-1 TGCAGTGAACAGGGGACTGGCGGCTACACCTTC CSEQGTGGYTF
- TRBJ1-1 15 - TRBV6-5 TGTGCCAGCAGTTACCGGGGGGGGAGGAACACTGAAGCTTTCTTT CASSYRGGRNTEAFF
TRBD1 TRBJ1-1 15 once TRBV9 TGTGCCAGCAGCGTAGATAGGGGGCGATCCACTGAAGCTTTCTTT CASSVDRGRSTEAFF
TRBD1 TRBJ2-7 14 few TRBV11-3 TGTGCCAGCAGCTTGATACAGGGGGCAAGTGAGCAGTACTTC CASSLIQGASEQYF
- TRBJ1-6 16 few TRBV9 TGTGCCAGCAGCGCCGAGGCGGGACGGGTAAATTCACCCCTCCACTTT CASSAEAGRVNSPLHF
TRBD1 TRBJ1-2 15 few TRBV19 TGTGCCAGTAGTAGTACAGGGGGCTATGACTATGGCTACACCTTC CASSSTGGYDYGYTF
- TRBJ2-3 14 - TRBV11-3 TGTGCCAGCAGCTCCGCAGCGGGCGGAGATACGCAGTATTTT CASSSAAGGDTQYF
- TRBJ1-1 12 few TRBV7-2 TGTGCCAGCAGCTTCGATCGGGGTTGGGCTTTCTTT CASSFDRGWAFF
TRBD1 TRBJ2-5 15 - TRBV2 TGTGCCAGCAGCCCGGGGACAGGGGTACAAGAGACCCAGTACTTC CASSPGTGVQETQYF
TRBD2 TRBJ2-5 15 few TRBV18 TGTGCCAGCTCACAGCCGGGGGGTGATCAAGAGACCCAGTACTTC CASSQPGGDQETQYF
- TRBJ2-1 14 - TRBV5-1 TGCGCCAGCAGCTTGGCCCTTATGGAGAATGAGCAGTTCTTC CASSLALMENEQFF
- TRBJ2-1 14 - TRBV21-1 TGTGCCAGCAGTCCGGGACAGGGAGGAATCGGGCAGTTCTTC CASSPGQGGIGQFF
TRBD2 TRBJ2-7 14 - TRBV7-2 TGTGCCAGCAGCTCGGCTAGCGGATTTTACGAGCAGTACTTC CASSSASGFYEQYF
- TRBJ2-7 13 - TRBV30 TGTGCCTGGAGTGCTCCCCCCGCCTACGAGCAGTACTTC CAWSAPPAYEQYF
- TRBJ1-2 17 - TRBV5-1 TGCGCCAGCAGCTTAGGACAAGGTAACAGGGCCGAGAGGGGCTACACCTTC CASSLGQGNRAERGYTF
TRBD2 TRBJ2-1 16 - TRBV5-1 TGCGCCAGCAGCGCTACGGGACTAGCGGGGGTGGTTGAGCAGTTCTTC CASSATGLAGVVEQFF
TRBD1 TRBJ1-4 13 few TRBV10-3 TGTGCCGCTGCGGGACAGGGGAATGAAAAACTGTTTTTT CAAAGQGNEKLFF
- TRBJ2-6 15 - TRBV28 TGTGCCAGCAGTTTTAGTAGCTCTGGGGCCAACGTCCTGACTTTC CASSFSSSGANVLTF
TRBD2 TRBJ2-7 17 - TRBV7-8 TGTGCCAGCAGCTTCTCCTCGGGGGGGGAGAACTCCTACGAGCAGTACTTC CASSFSSGGENSYEQYF
- TRBJ2-3 12 few TRBV30 TGTGCCTGGAGTGACGGAGGGAGGTCGCAGTATTTT CAWSDGGRSQYF
TRBD2 TRBJ2-2 18 - TRBV4-3 TGCGCCAGCAGCCAAGATCTAAGCGGGGGATCTAACACCGGGGAGCTGTTTTTT CASSQDLSGGSNTGELFF
- TRBJ1-3 16 - TRBV28 TGTGCCAGCAGTTTAGCTGGACAGCTCTCTGGAAACACCATATATTTT CASSLAGQLSGNTIYF
TRBD2 TRBJ2-7 15 - TRBV6-5 TGTGCCAGCAGGATCGGACTAGCGGGGGCCTACGAGCAGTACTTC CASRIGLAGAYEQYF
TRBD1 TRBJ1-6 19 - TRBV18 TGTGCCAGCTCCCCAGACAGGGCAAAAACCATCCTTTATAATTCACCCCTCCACTTT CASSPDRAKTILYNSPLHF
TRBD1 TRBJ1-1 14 - TRBV6-5 TGTGCCAGCAGGGGACAGGGGATGAACACTGAAGCTTTCTTT CASRGQGMNTEAFF
- TRBJ1-1 15 - TRBV9 TGTGCCAGCAGCGTAGGTCCAGGGGTGGGTCTCGAAGCTTTCTTT CASSVGPGVGLEAFF
- TRBJ2-5 11 - TRBV20-1 TGCAGTGCGACTAACCAAGAGACCCAGTACTTC CSATNQETQYF
TRBD1 TRBJ2-1 16 - TRBV4-2 TGTGCCAGCAGTCGAATAACCGGGACAGGGGACAATGAGCAGTTCTTC CASSRITGTGDNEQFF
TRBD1 TRBJ2-2 12 - TRBV7-9 TGTGCCAGCAGCCCAGGGGGCCGGGGGCTGTTTTTT CASSPGGRGLFF
TRBD2 TRBJ2-5 15 - TRBV3-1/TRBV3-2 TGTGCCAGCAGCCTATTGGCGGGGAGGGAAGAGACCCAGTACTTC CASSLLAGREETQYF
TRBD1 TRBJ1-5 17 once TRBV18 TGTGCCAGCTCACCACCGATCGGGACAGGGGGCAATCAGCCCCAGCATTTT CASSPPIGTGGNQPQHF
TRBD2 TRBJ2-5 16 - TRBV7-2 TGTGCCAGCAGCTCTTGGACTAGCGGGGGGGCAGAGACCCAGTACTTC CASSSWTSGGAETQYF
TRBD2 TRBJ2-3 15 few TRBV5-1 TGCGCCAGCAGCCTGGGACTAGAAAGCACAGATACGCAGTATTTT CASSLGLESTDTQYF
TRBD2 TRBJ2-2 18 - TRBV7-2 TGTGCCAGCAGCTTAGATCCCCCGGGACTACGATGGGCCGGGGAGCTGTTTTTT CASSLDPPGLRWAGELFF
TRBD1 TRBJ2-1 15 - TRBV7-7 TGTGCTAGCAGCCCGGACAGGGGGCTTAACAATGAGCAGTTCTTC CASSPDRGLNNEQFF
- TRBJ2-7 15 few TRBV29-1 TGCAGCGTTGAAGATTTAAGGGGAAAGGACTACGAGCAGTACTTC CSVEDLRGKDYEQYF
- TRBJ1-1 12 - TRBV10-3 TGTGCCATCAGTGAACTGCCTACTGAAGCTTTCTTT CAISELPTEAFF
- TRBJ1-5 15 - TRBV15 TGTGCCACCAGCAGTACGGGGGAAAGCAATCAGCCCCAGCATTTT CATSSTGESNQPQHF
- TRBJ1-2 14 - TRBV28 TGTGCCAGCAGTTTTACAGTCCAGGGCTATGGCTACACCTTC CASSFTVQGYGYTF
- TRBJ2-1 14 - TRBV3-1/TRBV3-2 TGTGCCAGCAGCCAAGTTCGACTAGTGAGCGAGCAGTTCTTC CASSQVRLVSEQFF
- TRBJ2-3 16 few TRBV9 TGTGCCAGCAGCGTAATGGGCCAACCGGTCACAGATACGCAGTATTTT CASSVMGQPVTDTQYF
TRBD1 TRBJ2-1 15 - TRBV7-9 TGTGCCAGCAGCTGGACAGGGGACTACTACAATGAGCAGTTCTTC CASSWTGDYYNEQFF
TRBD2 TRBJ2-2 19 - TRBV9 TGTGCCAGCAGCGTAGCTCCGTTGTGGACTAGCTCCCGTCACGGGGAGCTGTTTTTT CASSVAPLWTSSRHGELFF
TRBD1 TRBJ2-7 15 - TRBV5-4 TGTGCCAGCAGCCTACCGGGACAGGAGGCTTCCAAGCAGTACTTC CASSLPGQEASKQYF
- TRBJ2-3 15 - TRBV6-4 TGTGCCAGCAGTGACTCGGGCGTTCGCACAGATACGCAGTATTTT CASSDSGVRTDTQYF
TRBD1 TRBJ1-5 18 - TRBV7-2 TGTGCCAGCAGCCCGACCGGGACAGGGTCCTGGGGCAATCAGCCCCAGCATTTT CASSPTGTGSWGNQPQHF